This T cell receptor beta chain was sequenced during a study of blood T cell repertoires in COVID-19. Across the study: The analysed material was cDNA or gDNA that came from T cells, B-cell-depleted T cells, or PBMCs.

Original handling: Cell counts per sample came from amplifying reference gene primers. Assay: immunoSEQ multiplex PCR; the TCRdb copy retains only in-frame clones and omits some. Clone size and V and J calls were adopted from that table, with D and trimming inferred from the DNA. This sample has fewer than 500,000 clones, with 70% to 90% found just once. The age range of participants was about 18 to 95 years, with residence in roughly 25 US areas. Participants reported their clinical history, and cohort assignment relied on those reports. This clone was seen a single time. The length of the CDR3 is 16 residues. Germline V gene sequence: CDR1 SGHNT, CDR2 YYREEE (reference sequence). With V trimmed by 4 bases and J by 0 bases, 8 bases remained unmatched.

Sequencing was done on a sample of PBMCs or T cells enriched from blood (not recorded which). The chain joins TRBV5-4 to TRBJ2-5; 8 bases fit TRBD1. This receptor was taken from a woman aged 18-30 years with acute COVID-19. The CDR3 sequence: CASSRGTGEYQETQYF. The CDR3 DNA follows: TGTGCCAGCAGCCGAGGGACAGGAGAGTACCAAGAGACCCAGTACTTC.